This section outlines one T cell receptor beta chain sequence together with its context. These data originate in a study of CD8 T cells in Susac syndrome. Random hexamers served to reverse transcribe about 0.45 to 1 ug RNA. TCRdb re-called the immunoSEQ multiplex PCR reads with MiXCR, one entry per CDR3 protein. The sample holds roughly 180,000 distinct CDR3 sequences, 90% to 95% seen once. V shed 6 bases and J 5 bases; nucleotides not matched to a gene: 12. CDR3 length: 16 residues. Germline V gene lookup returns CDR1 MNHNS and CDR2 SASEGT. The sequencing sample was made of CD4+ T cells from PBMCs. The chain links TRBV6-1 to TRBJ2-5; 10 bases map to TRBD2. This receptor was taken from a human donor with multiple sclerosis. CDR3 sequence reads: CASSPWERGGPETQYF. For the CDR3, the DNA is TGTGCCAGCAGCCCTTGGGAGCGGGGGGGCCCCGAGACCCAGTACTTC.